This passage covers 8 T cell receptor beta chains from one sample sequenced in a study of OX40 agonist ivuxolimab in advanced cancers. Data came from immunoSEQ multiplex PCR; TCRdb stores just in-frame clones and leaves some out. The table records around 77,000 clones, 85% to 90% of them present only once. The starting material was CD4+ or CD8+ T cells sorted from blood, obtained in a trial of the OX40 agonist ivuxolimab. The source of these receptors is an adult with an advanced solid tumor such as melanoma, head and neck, liver or kidney cancer.

This clone appeared a single time. The chain joins TRBV10-3 to TRBJ2-5; no firm D call. Germline assignment: CDR1 ENHRY and CDR2 SYGVKD. The ends were cut back, 3 bases at V and 5 bases at J, with 13 bases in the middle. The CDR3 has 14 residues. The CDR3 DNA reads TGTGCCATCAGTGATGGGCAGACCGGGGAGACCCAGTACTTC. Encoded protein: CAISDGQTGETQYF.

V is TRBV5-1 and J is TRBJ2-1; 10 positions agree with TRBD2. Trimming at V came to 3 bases and at J to 7 bases, leaving 10 bases not matched to a gene. CDR3 length equals 16 residues. Germline lookup yields CDR1 SGHRS and CDR2 YFSETQ. CDR3 sequence reads: CASSSPSSGSVNEQFF. In DNA form, the CDR3 reads TGCGCCAGCAGCTCCCCGTCTAGCGGGAGCGTGAATGAGCAGTTCTTC.

The chain recombines TRBV5-1 with TRBJ2-2, with TRBD1 matching over 7 bases. CDR3 length: 15 residues. The trim removed 4 bases at V and 2 bases at J, leaving 5 bases unmatched. In germline, CDR1 is SGHRS, CDR2 YFSETQ. The CDR3 region has the DNA TGCGCCAGCAGCCGGGGACAGTCAAACACCGGGGAGCTGTTTTTT. This encodes CASSRGQSNTGELFF.

This clone was seen once. The genes are TRBV10-1 and TRBJ2-7; D is uncertain. CDR3 length equals 13 residues. Germline values: CDR1 WNHNN, CDR2 SYGVQD (reference sequence). The ends were cut back, 2 bases at V and 3 bases at J, with 8 bases in the middle. CDR3 nucleotides: TGCGCCAGCAGTGAGAGGCCCGACTACGAGCAGTACTTC. Translated: CASSERPDYEQYF.

This clone has more than one count but fewer than ten. Additional DNA sequences in this sample encode the identical CDR3. The chain employs TRBV7-9 and TRBJ2-2; D is undetermined. The V and J ends lost 1 base and 8 bases respectively, with 5 bases between them. This CDR3 has 12 amino acids. The germline V gene has CDR1 SEHNR and CDR2 FQNEAQ (reference sequence). CDR3 sequence reads: CASSLDTGELFF. The CDR3 DNA follows: TGTGCCAGCAGCTTAGATACAGGGGAGCTGTTTTTT. Full variable domain (outside the CDR3, taken from reference TRBV7-9 and TRBJ2-2): DTGVSQNPRHKITKRGQNVTFRCDPISEHNRLYWYRQTLGQGPEFLTYFQNEAQLEKSRLLSDRFSAERPKGSFSTLEIQRTEQGDSAMYLCASSLDTGELFFGEGSRLTVL.

This clone was counted between two and nine times. The genes are TRBV30 and TRBJ2-7, with TRBD2 identical over 9 bases. Per the germline V gene, CDR1 is GTSNPN and CDR2 is SVGIG (reference sequence). The CDR3 is made up of 14 amino acids. The trim removed 2 bases at V and 5 bases at J, leaving 7 bases unmatched. The DNA of the CDR3 is TGTGCCTGGAGTATGAGCGGGAGGTCTCACGAGCAGTACTTC. Its translation is CAWSMSGRSHEQYF.

Written as DNA, the CDR3 is TGTGCCAGCCGACCACTTTGGGGGGAGGGGTGGAACACTGAAGCTTTCTTT. Its translation is CASRPLWGEGWNTEAFF. The chain employs TRBV28 and TRBJ1-1; D is perhaps TRBD1 (5 bases). Germline V gives CDR1 MDHEN, CDR2 SYDVKM. Trimming cost V 8 bases and J 1 base, with 23 bases left between them. The CDR3 length is 17 residues.

The chain is built from TRBV7-2 and TRBJ2-5; 10 nucleotides match TRBD2. Germline CDR1 SGHTA, CDR2 FQGNSA. Trimming took 2 bases from V and 7 from J; bases not matched to a gene: 10. The CDR3 extends over 16 amino acids. CDR3 amino acids: CASSLLASGGLGTQYF. The CDR3 nucleotides read TGTGCCAGCAGCTTATTGGCTAGCGGGGGCCTGGGGACCCAGTACTTC. The full variable domain, rest sourced from reference TRBV7-2 and TRBJ2-5, is GAGVSQSPSNKVTEKGKDVELRCDPISGHTALYWYRQSLGQGLEFLIYFQGNSAPDKSGLPSDRFSAERTGGSVSTLTIQRTQQEDSAVYLCASSLLASGGLGTQYFGPGTRLLVL.